This TCR beta chain comes out of a study of cytomegalovirus exposure and HLA in healthy donors. Findings and caveats of the study: With later analysis, a missense DCLRE1C variant became linked to TCR beta V- and J-gene trimming.

13 Jbeta primers and 60 Vbeta primers were used for the PCR. The table came from immunoSEQ multiplex PCR; TCRdb's copy has only in-frame clones and leaves some out. Of approximately 140,000 clones listed, approximately 79% are singletons. CDR3 size: 17 residues. In germline, CDR1 is SEHNR, CDR2 FQNEAQ (reference sequence). The trim removed 5 bases at V and 6 bases at J, leaving 15 bases unmatched. This clone was observed a few times. No antigen is known for it. The receptor's source is a middle-aged man in good health and CMV-seropositive. The gene calls are TRBV7-9 and TRBJ2-1, with 8 bases fitting TRBD2. Sample: PBMCs. The CDR3 loop reads CASSAGLAPSRGNEQFF. The DNA for the CDR3 is TGTGCCAGCAGCGCCGGACTAGCACCTAGCAGGGGCAATGAGCAGTTCTTC.